This T cell receptor beta chain was identified in a study of blood T cell repertoires in COVID-19. TCRdb's table, derived via immunoSEQ multiplex PCR, lists solely in-frame clones and lacks some. The sample comprises around 200,000 clones, about nine tenths of which are singletons, and approximately 1.5% rests with the top ten. The sequencing sample was made of peripheral blood. This receptor was identified in a man between 18 and 35 years old with active or convalescent COVID-19.

CDR3 sequence (DNA): TGTGCCAGCAGTGGGGGACTAGCGGGGGTCTTCGATACGCAGTATTTT. This gives the protein CASSGGLAGVFDTQYF. The V call is TRBV6-1, the J call TRBJ2-3; 14 bases match TRBD2. CDR1 is MNHNS and CDR2 is SASEGT in the germline V gene. The CDR3 runs to 16 residues. The V gene end was trimmed by 4 bases and the J gene end by 6 bases; junction bases not matched to a gene: 6.